This TCR beta chain stems from a study of cytomegalovirus exposure and HLA in healthy donors. 60 Vbeta and 13 Jbeta primers were used in PCR. Produced via immunoSEQ multiplex PCR; TCRdb's table is partial and in-frame only. The table has some 140,000 clones, 70% to 85% seen once. The study's findings and limits: Within an earlier analysis, most TCR beta V segments proved productive either about 87% or about 30% of the time. Indistinguishability led to the exclusion of some V segments, TRBV6-2 and TRBV6-3 included.

As to this clone: Its antigen remains unknown.

V was shortened by 2 bases and J by 9 bases, with 10 bases between the two germline ends. The germline CDR1 and CDR2 sequences are SNHLY and FYNNEI. This CDR3 spans 13 amino acids. This clonotype was obtained from a woman aged 50 to 65 in good health and CMV-seropositive. The gene calls are TRBV2 and TRBJ2-2; D perhaps matches TRBD1 (5 bases). Sequencing was performed on PBMCs. The CDR3 nucleotides read TGTGCCAGCAGTGAATGGGGCGGCCGGGAGCTGTTTTTT. Amino acid sequence: CASSEWGGRELFF. The full variable domain, completed using reference TRBV2 and TRBJ2-2, is EPEVTQTPSHQVTQMGQEVILRCVPISNHLYFYWYRQILGQKVEFLVSFYNNEISEKSEIFDDQFSVERPDGSNFTLKIRSTKLEDSAMYFCASSEWGGRELFFGEGSRLTVL.